Following are 7 T cell receptor beta chains from one sample sequenced in a study of T cells after posttransplantation cyclophosphamide. A marrow graft followed busulfan-fludarabine conditioning, with cyclophosphamide on days +3 and +4. This table comes from immunoSEQ multiplex PCR, and its TCRdb copy is limited to in-frame clones, with some not included. The data hold approximately 3,000 clones, with about 56% observed a single time. This material consisted of PBMCs, taken 30 days after allogeneic stem cell transplant with posttransplant cyclophosphamide. These receptors were collected from a male patient aged 55-69 years who received an allogeneic stem cell transplant from a related donor and was CMV-positive. The T cells may partly be graft donor cells.

This sequence joins TRBV5-6 and TRBJ2-2; no definite D call. Germline CDR1 is SGHDT and CDR2 is YYEEEE. This CDR3 is 19 amino acids long. V was clipped by 0 bases and J by 0 bases, with 18 bases between them. CDR3 amino acids: CASSLVSQTYLANTGELFF. CDR3 coding DNA: TGTGCCAGCAGCTTGGTGAGTCAGACTTACCTCGCGAACACCGGGGAGCTGTTTTTT.

The rearrangement joins TRBV7-9 to TRBJ2-5; TRBD2 might be the D (6 bases). CDR3 length equals 14 residues. Germline V gene data show CDR1 as SEHNR and CDR2 as FQNEAQ (reference sequence). V was trimmed by 5 bases and J by 3 bases, leaving 13 bases between them. The CDR3 region has the DNA TGTGCCAGCAGCCTCGGGCGGGGCAAAGAGACCCAGTACTTC. This translates into CASSLGRGKETQYF.

The chain links TRBV4-2 to TRBJ2-7, with a tentative D call TRBD2 (6 bases). Germline loops: CDR1 LGHNA, CDR2 YNFKEQ. CDR3 length: 14 amino acids. Trimming took off 5 bases at V and 2 bases at J, with 13 bases between the two ends. CDR3 DNA: TGTGCCAGCAGCTTGGGCGGGGATACCTACGAGCAGTACTTC. It yields the protein CASSLGGDTYEQYF.

A few counts support this clone. The gene calls are TRBV6-1 and TRBJ1-2; TRBD1 matches at 7 bases. Germline trimming cut 8 bases from V and 2 bases from J; bases unmatched to any gene: 2. This CDR3 spans 12 amino acids. Germline CDR1 is MNHNS and CDR2 is SASEGT. The CDR3, as DNA: TGTGCCAGCCCGGGACAGAACTATGGCTACACCTTC. Translation: CASPGQNYGYTF.

V and J are TRBV11-2 and TRBJ2-2; 11 nucleotides align to TRBD2. There are 19 residues in the CDR3. Unmatched junction bases numbered 9, after V lost 1 base and J lost 2 bases. Germline CDR1 and CDR2: SGHAT and FQNNGV. Here the CDR3 DNA reads TGTGCCAGCAGCTTAGCCCAGGCTAGCGGGGGGATCAACACCGGGGAGCTGTTTTTT. It specifies CASSLAQASGGINTGELFF.

This clone is large by share. V gene TRBV6-5 combines with J gene TRBJ2-7; D is perhaps TRBD2 (6 bases). The CDR3 is made up of 15 amino acids. V dropped 0 bases and J dropped 1 base, with 10 bases sitting between them. Germline V CDR1 and CDR2: MNHEY, SVGAGI. The CDR3 region has the DNA TGTGCCAGCAGTTACTCTCGGGCGGGATCCTACGAGCAGTACTTC. This codes for CASSYSRAGSYEQYF.

This clone is a singleton in its sample. The J gene is TRBJ2-1, the V gene TRBV6-4, with TRBD2 identical over 13 bases. V was clipped by 5 bases and J by 8 bases; unmatched bases: 9. The germline gives CDR1 MRHNA, CDR2 SNTAGT. The CDR3 contains 16 residues. CDR3 loop: CASSPQTSGRSHEQFF. CDR3 in DNA: TGTGCCAGCAGTCCCCAGACTAGCGGGAGGTCGCATGAGCAGTTCTTC.